The 29 T cell receptor beta chains given below trace back to one sample, sequenced in a study of T cell responses to AZD1222 COVID-19 vaccine. This table comes from immunoSEQ multiplex PCR, and its TCRdb copy is limited to in-frame clones, with some not included. Of 150,000 to 200,000 clones listed, just over 85% are singletons. The starting material was peripheral blood, obtained 28 days after the second AZD1222 dose. These receptors all come from an adult who received the AZD1222 COVID-19 vaccine.

The J gene is TRBJ1-1, the V gene TRBV3-1 (or the pseudogene TRBV3-2); D not resolved. The CDR3 sequence is 17 residues long. Germline-derived CDR1 and CDR2 are LGHDT and YNNKEL (reference sequence). V was shortened by 0 bases and J by 4 bases, with 18 bases between the two germline ends. The CDR3 sequence is CASSQDGDGDGRTEAFF. CDR3 nucleotides: TGTGCCAGCAGCCAAGATGGGGATGGGGATGGGCGCACTGAAGCTTTCTTT.

This clone was observed a few times. The chain has TRBV6-2 or TRBV6-3 and TRBJ1-6, with TRBD1 matching over 8 bases. V lost 5 bases and J lost 10; bases outside the gene matches: 16. This CDR3 is built from 17 residues. Germline CDR1 and CDR2: MNHEY and SVGEGT. The CDR3 sequence is CASSRAGQVSIGSPLHF. DNA for the CDR3: TGTGCCAGCAGTCGCGCGGGACAGGTCTCCATTGGGTCACCCCTCCACTTT.

The rearrangement uses TRBV30 and TRBJ1-4; the D is unclear. The germline CDR1 and CDR2 sequences are GTSNPN and SVGIG (reference sequence). The V end lost 0 bases, the J end lost 4 bases, and 9 bases lay between the germline ends. The CDR3 totals 14 residues. The DNA of the CDR3 is TGTGCCTGGAGTGTACAAGGACTTAATGAAAAACTGTTTTTT. It is translated as CAWSVQGLNEKLFF.

The chain employs TRBV19 and TRBJ1-1, with D uncertain. V was shortened by 1 base and J by 7 bases, with 10 bases between the two germline ends. The germline gives CDR1 LNHDA, CDR2 SQIVND (reference sequence). There are 13 residues in the CDR3. The DNA for the CDR3 is TGTGCCAGTAGTATAGGGGAGGTTTTTGAAGCTTTCTTT. Translation gives CASSIGEVFEAFF. Filled out from reference TRBV19 and TRBJ1-1, the complete variable domain reads DGGITQSPKYLFRKEGQNVTLSCEQNLNHDAMYWYRQDPGQGLRLIYYSQIVNDFQKGDIAEGYSVSREKKESFPLTVTSAQKNPTAFYLCASSIGEVFEAFFGQGTRLTVV.

The chain carries TRBV5-1 and TRBJ1-1; a possible D gene is TRBD1 (6 bases). Per germline, CDR1 SGHRS and CDR2 YFSETQ. The CDR3 is made up of 14 amino acids. V was cut by 1 base and J by 3 bases, with 10 bases left in between. The CDR3 protein is CASSLWEGDTEAFF. CDR3 coding DNA: TGCGCCAGCAGCTTGTGGGAGGGGGACACTGAAGCTTTCTTT.

The chain recombines TRBV7-6 with TRBJ2-5; 9 bases line up with TRBD1. Germline lookup yields CDR1 SGHVS and CDR2 FNYEAQ. The junction had 5 bases not matched to a gene; V was cut back by 4 bases and J by 5 bases. CDR3 size: 14 residues. The CDR3 sequence: CASSSRTGDETQYF. As DNA, the CDR3 is TGTGCCAGCAGCTCAAGGACAGGGGACGAGACCCAGTACTTC. Full variable domain (rest looked up from reference TRBV7-6 and TRBJ2-5): GAGVSQSPRYKVTKRGQDVALRCDPISGHVSLYWYRQALGQGPEFLTYFNYEAQQDKSGLPNDRFSAERPEGSISTLTIQRTEQRDSAMYRCASSSRTGDETQYFGPGTRLLVL.

V usage is TRBV18 and J usage is TRBJ2-7, with D tentatively TRBD2 (6 bases). Germline V gene sequence: CDR1 KGHSH, CDR2 LQKENI. This CDR3 is built from 14 residues. Trimming shortened V by 3 bases and J by 0 bases, and 9 bases separated the two germline ends. The CDR3 nucleotides read TGTGCCAGCTCACCCGGGGGATCCTCCTACGAGCAGTACTTC. It specifies CASSPGGSSYEQYF.

The gene calls are TRBV19 and TRBJ1-2; D gene ambiguous. CDR1 and CDR2 (germline): LNHDA, SQIVND (reference sequence). The V gene lost 4 bases and the J gene lost 0 bases, with 18 bases spanning the gap. The CDR3 length is 17 residues. Here the CDR3 DNA reads TGTGCCAGTAGTACCCTCCGGCAGGCTCCTTCTAACTATGGCTACACCTTC. Its protein product is CASSTLRQAPSNYGYTF.

The rearrangement links TRBV19 to TRBJ2-2, with a weak D call TRBD1 (6 bases). Germline V gene data show CDR1 as LNHDA and CDR2 as SQIVND (reference sequence). This CDR3 comprises 15 residues. Between the trimmed V and J ends, which lost 10 bases and 1 base, there was a span of 16 bases. DNA of the CDR3: TGTGCCACCAATGGGGGCAGGCGGAACACCGGGGAGCTGTTTTTT. Its translation is CATNGGRRNTGELFF.

The J gene is TRBJ1-1, the V gene TRBV7-9; a weak D match, TRBD1 (5 bases). Per the germline V gene, CDR1 is SEHNR and CDR2 is FQNEAQ (reference sequence). CDR3 length: 17 residues. The ends were cut back, 0 bases at V and 2 bases at J, with 16 bases in the middle. The CDR3 DNA sequence: TGTGCCAGCAGCTTAGCCCCAGGGTGGGGGATTAACACTGAAGCTTTCTTT. This codes for CASSLAPGWGINTEAFF. Full variable domain (remainder filled in from reference TRBV7-9 and TRBJ1-1): DTGVSQNPRHKITKRGQNVTFRCDPISEHNRLYWYRQTLGQGPEFLTYFQNEAQLEKSRLLSDRFSAERPKGSFSTLEIQRTEQGDSAMYLCASSLAPGWGINTEAFFGQGTRLTVV.

This chain links TRBV14 with TRBJ2-7, with D hard to call. Trimming took 3 bases from V and 1 from J, leaving 13 bases between them. In germline, CDR1 is SGHDN, CDR2 FVKESK. There are 15 residues in the CDR3. The CDR3 protein is CASSHRREASYEQYF. In DNA form, the CDR3 reads TGTGCCAGCAGCCACCGGAGAGAGGCTTCCTACGAGCAGTACTTC.

V is TRBV30 and J is TRBJ2-4; 8 positions agree with TRBD2. The CDR3 spans 15 residues. The V gene end was trimmed by 2 bases and the J gene end by 5 bases; junction bases not matched to a gene: 8. Germline CDR1 and CDR2: GTSNPN and SVGIG (reference sequence). The CDR3 DNA follows: TGTGCCTGGAGTAAGGGCGGGGGGCGCGAAAACATTCAGTACTTC. Protein sequence: CAWSKGGGRENIQYF.

V usage is TRBV7-2 and J usage is TRBJ2-7; 8 bases are shared with TRBD1. J was trimmed by 7 bases and V by 5 bases; bases with no gene match: 7. This CDR3 spans 13 amino acids. The germline V gene encodes CDR1 SGHTA and CDR2 FQGNSA. The CDR3 DNA sequence: TGTGCCAGCAGCGCGGACAGGGCGGGGGAGCAGTACTTC. This codes for CASSADRAGEQYF.

The chain links TRBV5-1 to TRBJ1-2; D is unclear. V gave up 4 bases and J gave up 6 bases, with 19 bases separating them. CDR1 and CDR2 (germline): SGHRS, YFSETQ. The CDR3 is 15 residues long. This CDR3 is CASSPQKFDTDGYTF. CDR3 DNA: TGCGCCAGCAGCCCCCAGAAATTCGACACGGATGGCTACACCTTC. Combining the CDR3 with reference TRBV5-1 and TRBJ1-2 gives the whole variable domain KAGVTQTPRYLIKTRGQQVTLSCSPISGHRSVSWYQQTPGQGLQFLFEYFSETQRNKGNFPGRFSGRQFSNSRSEMNVSTLELGDSALYLCASSPQKFDTDGYTFGSGTRLTVV.

The chain combines TRBV29-1 with TRBJ1-2; unclear D gene. The germline gives CDR1 SQVTM, CDR2 ANQGSEA. With 3 bases removed from V and 4 bases from J, the gap between germline ends came to 15 bases. The CDR3 consists of 14 residues. This CDR3 reads CSVDPSGEGYGYTF. CDR3 bases: TGCAGCGTTGACCCATCCGGGGAGGGCTATGGCTACACCTTC.

This sequence joins TRBV11-2 and TRBJ2-7, with 7 bases identical to TRBD2. This CDR3 comprises 16 residues. V gave up 7 bases and J gave up 3 bases; unmatched junction bases: 15. Germline V CDR1 and CDR2: SGHAT, FQNNGV. The CDR3 reads CASKRQGGLEFYEQYF. CDR3 bases: TGTGCCAGCAAGAGGCAGGGTGGACTAGAATTCTACGAGCAGTACTTC.

The chain joins TRBV6-1 to TRBJ1-6; D call uncertain. Germline V gene data show CDR1 as MNHNS and CDR2 as SASEGT. The CDR3 is made up of 15 amino acids. Trimming removed 2 bases at V and 1 base at J, with 6 bases between. The CDR3 sequence is CASSETVSYNSPLHF. The CDR3 DNA reads TGTGCCAGCAGTGAAACCGTGTCCTATAATTCACCCCTCCACTTT.

The rearrangement joins TRBV19 to TRBJ2-6; D unresolved. Trimming shortened V by 5 bases and J by 2 bases, and 4 bases separated the two germline ends. Germline values: CDR1 LNHDA, CDR2 SQIVND (reference sequence). CDR3 length equals 13 residues. In nucleotides, the CDR3 is TGTGCCAGTAGTGTAACTGGGGCCAACGTCCTGACTTTC. Translation: CASSVTGANVLTF. Complete variable domain (other parts from reference TRBV19 and TRBJ2-6): DGGITQSPKYLFRKEGQNVTLSCEQNLNHDAMYWYRQDPGQGLRLIYYSQIVNDFQKGDIAEGYSVSREKKESFPLTVTSAQKNPTAFYLCASSVTGANVLTFGAGSRLTVL.

The gene calls are TRBV6-5 and TRBJ1-1, with D possibly matching TRBD1 (6 bases). CDR1 is MNHEY and CDR2 is SVGAGI in the germline V gene. V lost 9 bases to trimming and J lost 7 bases, with 12 bases between them. This CDR3 spans 11 amino acids. In nucleotides, the CDR3 is TGTGCCAGTTTCAGGGGAATTGAAGCTTTCTTT. Residues: CASFRGIEAFF.

The J gene is TRBJ2-2, the V gene TRBV9; 9 bases map to TRBD2. The CDR3 is made up of 17 amino acids. The V and J ends lost 3 bases and 2 bases, in that order; junction bases with no gene match: 8. Germline V gene lookup returns CDR1 SGDLS and CDR2 YYNGEE. This CDR3 reads CASSEGGGTSNTGELFF. The CDR3 DNA reads as TGTGCCAGCAGCGAGGGGGGCGGGACTAGCAACACCGGGGAGCTGTTTTTT.

This chain connects TRBV7-9 to TRBJ2-3; TRBD2 matches 11 bases. Trimming removed 0 bases from V and 1 base from J; junction bases left unmatched: 0. Germline V lookup: CDR1 SEHNR, CDR2 FQNEAQ (reference sequence). The CDR3 totals 16 residues. The DNA of the CDR3 is TGTGCCAGCAGCTTAGCACTAGCGGGAGGCACAGATACGCAGTATTTT. Protein sequence: CASSLALAGGTDTQYF.

The chain couples TRBV11-2 to TRBJ1-2; 7 nucleotides match TRBD1. The CDR3 consists of 13 residues. The V and J ends lost 2 bases and 8 bases, in that order; junction bases with no gene match: 5. Germline CDR1 SGHAT, CDR2 FQNNGV. The CDR3 is CASSLPTGVGYTF. CDR3 DNA sequence: TGTGCCAGCAGCTTACCTACAGGGGTCGGCTACACCTTC. Full variable domain (remainder filled in from reference TRBV11-2 and TRBJ1-2): EAGVAQSPRYKIIEKRQSVAFWCNPISGHATLYWYQQILGQGPKLLIQFQNNGVVDDSQLPKDRFSAERLKGVDSTLKIQPAKLEDSAVYLCASSLPTGVGYTFGSGTRLTVV.

With respect to this clone: Other DNA variants within this sample encode the same CDR3. CDR3 amino acids: CATSRTGTGGHEQYF. CDR3 nucleotide sequence: TGTGCCACCAGCAGGACCGGGACAGGGGGCCACGAGCAGTACTTC. The chain couples TRBV15 to TRBJ2-7; 12 positions agree with TRBD1. V lost 3 bases, J lost 5 bases, and 5 bases stayed unmatched. Germline V gives CDR1 LNHNV, CDR2 YYDKDF (reference sequence). This CDR3 has 15 amino acids.

The chain joins TRBV6-5 to TRBJ2-7, with a tentative D call TRBD2 (6 bases). The CDR3 contains 15 residues. Trimming cost V 4 bases and J 6 bases, with 19 bases left between them. Germline CDR1 MNHEY, CDR2 SVGAGI. The CDR3 region is CASSSKLSGSSEQYF. Written as DNA, the CDR3 is TGTGCCAGCAGTTCCAAATTATCCGGGAGTAGCGAGCAGTACTTC.

V gene TRBV19 combines with J gene TRBJ1-1; D ambiguous. The length of the CDR3 is 11 residues. Germline V gene data show CDR1 as LNHDA and CDR2 as SQIVND (reference sequence). Trimming shortened V by 6 bases and J by 8 bases, and 10 bases separated the two germline ends. Here the CDR3 DNA reads TGTGCCAGTAGGGCCGAGACCGAAGCTTTCTTT. It yields the protein CASRAETEAFF.

This rearrangement joins TRBV7-3 to TRBJ1-1, with D unresolved. Germline V gene lookup returns CDR1 SGHTA and CDR2 FQGTGA. The CDR3 consists of 14 residues. V was clipped by 3 bases and J by 2 bases, with 10 bases between them. CDR3 protein: CASSLRPGNTEAFF. DNA for the CDR3: TGTGCCAGCAGCTTGCGTCCCGGAAACACTGAAGCTTTCTTT.

The V gene is TRBV3-1 (or the pseudogene TRBV3-2), the J gene TRBJ2-7; 10 nucleotides agree with TRBD1. The germline gives CDR1 LGHDT, CDR2 YNNKEL (reference sequence). The CDR3 is made up of 13 amino acids. The V gene end was trimmed by 3 bases and the J gene end by 5 bases; junction bases not matched to a gene: 1. CDR3 nucleotide sequence: TGTGCCAGCAGCCAGACAGGGGGCAACGAGCAGTACTTC. Translation: CASSQTGGNEQYF.

The gene calls are TRBV5-1 and TRBJ1-6; D remains ambiguous. Per the germline V gene, CDR1 is SGHRS and CDR2 is YFSETQ. CDR3 size: 13 residues. With 0 bases removed from V and 8 bases from J, the gap between germline ends came to 6 bases. For the CDR3, the DNA is TGCGCCAGCAGCTTGGAATTCGATTCACCCCTCCACTTT. Amino acid sequence: CASSLEFDSPLHF.

This sequence joins TRBV5-1 and TRBJ1-4; no definite D call. Germline V gene data show CDR1 as SGHRS and CDR2 as YFSETQ. V shed 1 base and J shed 8 bases, with 12 bases lying between them. CDR3 length: 14 amino acids. The CDR3 nucleotides read TGCGCCAGCAGCTTGCGAGGGATAGAAGAAAAACTGTTTTTT. This encodes CASSLRGIEEKLFF.